This T cell receptor beta chain originates from a study of memory CD4+ T cells and cytomegalovirus serostatus. Study-level points and caveats: Suggested: most of the CMV-linked TCR signature lies in CD4+ memory cells.

Assay used: immunoSEQ multiplex PCR; TCRdb lists only in-frame clones, some missing. Of about 56,000 clones listed, 82% are singletons. J was trimmed by 2 bases and V by 7 bases; bases with no gene match: 9. Germline V CDR1 and CDR2: MDHEN, SYDVKM. This CDR3 region has 18 residues. Remarks on this clone: Its antigen is unknown.

The sort gate was single viable CD3+CD4+CD8-CD45RO+ cells for memory CD4+ T cells. The sequence came from an adult in good health and CMV-seronegative. The chain joins TRBV28 to TRBJ2-6, with TRBD1 matching over 12 bases. Specimen: memory CD4+ T cells from blood. The CDR3 is CASTPRGQGAPGANVLTF. The CDR3 DNA follows: TGTGCCAGCACCCCTAGGGGACAGGGGGCGCCTGGGGCCAACGTCCTGACTTTC.